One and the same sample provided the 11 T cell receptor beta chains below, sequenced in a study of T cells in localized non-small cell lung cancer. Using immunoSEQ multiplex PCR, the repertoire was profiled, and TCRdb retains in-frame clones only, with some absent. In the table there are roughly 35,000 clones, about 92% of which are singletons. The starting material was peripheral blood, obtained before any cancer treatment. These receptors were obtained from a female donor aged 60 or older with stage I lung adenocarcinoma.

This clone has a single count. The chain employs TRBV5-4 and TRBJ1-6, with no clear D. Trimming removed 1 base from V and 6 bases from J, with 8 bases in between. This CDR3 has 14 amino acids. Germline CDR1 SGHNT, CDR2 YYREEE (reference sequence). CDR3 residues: CASSLKGTNSPLHF. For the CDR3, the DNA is TGTGCCAGCAGCTTGAAGGGAACTAATTCACCCCTCCACTTT.

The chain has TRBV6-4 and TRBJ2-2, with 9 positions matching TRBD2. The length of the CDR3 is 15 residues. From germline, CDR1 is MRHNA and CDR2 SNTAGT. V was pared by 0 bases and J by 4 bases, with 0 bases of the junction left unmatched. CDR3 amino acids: CASSDSSGGTGELFF. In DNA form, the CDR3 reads TGTGCCAGCAGTGACTCTAGCGGGGGCACCGGGGAGCTGTTTTTT.

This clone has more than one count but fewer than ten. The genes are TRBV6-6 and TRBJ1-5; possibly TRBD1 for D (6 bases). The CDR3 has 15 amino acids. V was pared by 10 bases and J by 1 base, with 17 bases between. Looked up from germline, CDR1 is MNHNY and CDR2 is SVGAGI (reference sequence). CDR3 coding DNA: TGTGCCACCACCCCGTCAGGGGAAAGCAATCAGCCCCAGCATTTT. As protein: CATTPSGESNQPQHF.

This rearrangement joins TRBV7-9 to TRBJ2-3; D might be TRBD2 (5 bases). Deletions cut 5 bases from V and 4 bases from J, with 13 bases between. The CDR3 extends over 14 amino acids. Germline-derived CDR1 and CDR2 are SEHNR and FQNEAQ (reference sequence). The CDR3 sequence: CASSPAGGPDTQYF. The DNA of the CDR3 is TGTGCCAGCAGCCCGGCGGGCGGTCCAGATACGCAGTATTTT.

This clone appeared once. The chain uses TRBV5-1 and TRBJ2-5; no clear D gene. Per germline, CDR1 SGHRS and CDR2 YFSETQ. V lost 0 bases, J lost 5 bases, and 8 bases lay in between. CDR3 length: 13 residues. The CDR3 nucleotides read TGCGCCAGCAGCTTGGTGTTGCTGGAGACCCAGTACTTC. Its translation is CASSLVLLETQYF.

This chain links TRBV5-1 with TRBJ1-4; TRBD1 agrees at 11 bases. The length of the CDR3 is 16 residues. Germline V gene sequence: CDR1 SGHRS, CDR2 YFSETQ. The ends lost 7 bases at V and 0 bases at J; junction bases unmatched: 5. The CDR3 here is CASSSDRGPTNEKLFF. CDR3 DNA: TGCGCCAGCTCCTCGGACAGGGGGCCAACTAATGAAAAACTGTTTTTT.

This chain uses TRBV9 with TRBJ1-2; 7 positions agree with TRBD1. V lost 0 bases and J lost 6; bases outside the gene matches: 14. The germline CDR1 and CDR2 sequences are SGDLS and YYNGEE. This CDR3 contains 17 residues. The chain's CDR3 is CASSVVVARGIYNGYTF. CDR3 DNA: TGTGCCAGCAGCGTAGTGGTGGCCAGGGGGATTTATAATGGCTACACCTTC.

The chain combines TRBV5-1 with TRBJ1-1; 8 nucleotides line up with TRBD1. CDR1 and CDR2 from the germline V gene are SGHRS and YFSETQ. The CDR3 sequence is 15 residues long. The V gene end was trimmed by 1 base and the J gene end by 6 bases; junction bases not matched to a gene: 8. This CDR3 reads CASSLTAQGGPEAFF. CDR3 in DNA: TGCGCCAGCAGCTTGACGGCACAGGGGGGGCCTGAAGCTTTCTTT.

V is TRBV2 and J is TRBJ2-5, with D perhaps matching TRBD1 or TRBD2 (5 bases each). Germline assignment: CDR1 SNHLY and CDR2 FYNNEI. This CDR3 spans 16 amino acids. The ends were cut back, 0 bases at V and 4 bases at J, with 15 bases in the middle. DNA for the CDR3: TGTGCCAGCAGTGAAGCTAAGCCCGAGGGGAGAGAGACCCAGTACTTC. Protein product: CASSEAKPEGRETQYF.

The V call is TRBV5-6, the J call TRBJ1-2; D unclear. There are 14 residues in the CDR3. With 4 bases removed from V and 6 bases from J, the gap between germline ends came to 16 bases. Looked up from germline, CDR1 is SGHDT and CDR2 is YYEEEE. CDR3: CASSIGSIVHGYTF. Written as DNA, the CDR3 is TGTGCCAGCAGCATTGGGTCTATCGTCCATGGCTACACCTTC.

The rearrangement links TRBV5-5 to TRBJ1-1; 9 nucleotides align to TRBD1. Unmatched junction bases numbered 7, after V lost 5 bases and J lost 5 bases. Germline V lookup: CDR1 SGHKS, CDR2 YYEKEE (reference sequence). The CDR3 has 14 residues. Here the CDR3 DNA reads TGTGCCAGCAGACTAGGACAGGGGAAGACTGAAGCTTTCTTT. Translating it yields CASRLGQGKTEAFF.